The 27 T cell receptor beta chains below all came from one sample that was sequenced in a study of blood T cell repertoires in COVID-19. Measured with immunoSEQ multiplex PCR; TCRdb has only the in-frame clones, and not every one. This table holds 180,000 or so clones, roughly 86% found once. The sequenced material came from peripheral blood. Every receptor here comes from a middle-aged man who had recovered from COVID-19.

V is TRBV14 and J is TRBJ2-7; 7 nucleotides match TRBD1. CDR1 is SGHDN and CDR2 is FVKESK in the germline V gene. The CDR3 spans 14 residues. The V gene end was trimmed by 4 bases and the J gene end by 4 bases; junction bases not matched to a gene: 7. CDR3 residues: CASSPSTGSYEQYF. For the CDR3, the DNA is TGTGCCAGCAGCCCCTCGACAGGGTCTTACGAGCAGTACTTC.

The V and J genes are TRBV27 and TRBJ2-1, with 7 bases aligning to TRBD2. Germline V gives CDR1 MNHEY, CDR2 SMNVEV (reference sequence). V shed 2 bases and J 7 bases; nucleotides not matched to a gene: 17. The CDR3 length is 18 residues. The CDR3 DNA sequence: TGTGCCAGCAGTTTAAATGTTAGGCGGACTAGTGAGAGTAATGAGCAGTTCTTC. Its translation is CASSLNVRRTSESNEQFF.

The chain recombines TRBV4-2 with TRBJ1-3; D is undetermined. The CDR3 spans 17 residues. The V end was cut by 0 bases, the J end by 0 bases, with 12 bases between. Looked up from germline, CDR1 is LGHNA and CDR2 is YNFKEQ. The CDR3 DNA follows: TGTGCCAGCAGCCAAGACGAGAACGGTAACTCTGGAAACACCATATATTTT. Residues: CASSQDENGNSGNTIYF.

This clone has a handful of counts. CDR3 in DNA: TGTGCCAGCAGCCAAGGCCAGATTAACTATGGCTACACCTTC. Protein product: CASSQGQINYGYTF. The chain couples TRBV3-1 (or the pseudogene TRBV3-2) to TRBJ1-2; the D is unclear. Between the trimmed V and J ends, which lost 1 base and 1 base, there was a span of 7 bases. Germline CDR1 and CDR2: LGHDT and YNNKEL (reference sequence). The CDR3 has 14 amino acids.

The chain couples TRBV20-1 to TRBJ2-4; tentative D call: TRBD2 (5 bases). Germline V CDR1 and CDR2: DFQATT, SNEGSKA (reference sequence). Deletions cut 3 bases from V and 1 base from J, with 7 bases between. CDR3 length: 13 residues. The CDR3: CSASRRAKNIQYF. The CDR3 nucleotides read TGCAGTGCTAGTAGGAGGGCCAAAAACATTCAGTACTTC.

The chain joins TRBV7-9 to TRBJ1-2; maybe TRBD1 (5 bases). Germline CDR1 is SEHNR and CDR2 is FQNEAQ (reference sequence). Deletions cut 5 bases from V and 4 bases from J, with 11 bases between. This CDR3 region has 13 residues. As DNA, the CDR3 is TGTGCCAGCAGCCCCTGGACAACCTATGGCTACACCTTC. Translated: CASSPWTTYGYTF.

This clone came up a few times. The chain uses TRBV5-1 and TRBJ2-1, with D tentatively TRBD2 (5 bases). The germline V gene has CDR1 SGHRS and CDR2 YFSETQ. This CDR3 has 13 residues. Trimming removed 4 bases at V and 4 bases at J, with 9 bases between. The CDR3 nucleotides read TGCGCCAGCAGCATAGCGTTATACAATGAGCAGTTCTTC. This sequence encodes CASSIALYNEQFF.

This CDR3 is CAWALALYNEQFF. The CDR3 bases are TGTGCCTGGGCACTAGCGCTGTACAATGAGCAGTTCTTC. The chain is built from TRBV30 and TRBJ2-1, with TRBD2 matching 7 bases. V lost 5 bases, J lost 4 bases, and 5 bases stayed unmatched. The germline V gene encodes CDR1 GTSNPN and CDR2 SVGIG (reference sequence). The CDR3 is 13 residues long.

The J gene is TRBJ2-5, the V gene TRBV9, with 8 bases lining up with TRBD1. CDR1 is SGDLS and CDR2 is YYNGEE in the germline V gene. This CDR3 spans 16 amino acids. V shed 4 bases and J 4 bases; nucleotides not matched to a gene: 12. CDR3 sequence reads: CASSLRGQGVSETQYF. The CDR3 DNA reads TGTGCCAGCAGCCTAAGAGGACAGGGTGTTTCAGAGACCCAGTACTTC.

The chain uses TRBV27 and TRBJ2-7, with TRBD2 matching 10 bases. Germline trimming cut 4 bases from V and 6 bases from J; bases unmatched to any gene: 18. Germline CDR1 is MNHEY and CDR2 is SMNVEV (reference sequence). The CDR3 length is 18 residues. DNA of the CDR3: TGTGCCAGCAGTTGGACCCAAGCGGCTAGCGGGAGTCGGGCCGAGCAGTACTTC. Encoded protein: CASSWTQAASGSRAEQYF.

As to this clone: Additional DNA sequences in this sample encode the identical CDR3. This chain joins TRBV11-2 and TRBJ2-1; 8 bases align to TRBD1. The germline V gene encodes CDR1 SGHAT and CDR2 FQNNGV. Losses at the gene ends were 3 bases for V and 7 bases for J; bases not matched to a gene: 5. The CDR3 loop spans 14 amino acids. CDR3 sequence (DNA): TGTGCCAGCAGCTTGGACAGGGTAGGGAATGAGCAGTTCTTC. Translating gives CASSLDRVGNEQFF.

This clone was seen a single time. This sequence joins TRBV4-2 and TRBJ2-5, with a tentative D call TRBD2 (6 bases). Trimming pared 0 bases from V and 4 bases from J, leaving 18 bases between. The CDR3 has 17 residues. Germline CDR1 reads LGHNA; CDR2 reads YNFKEQ. The CDR3 here is CASSQDLAGRMGETQYF. The CDR3 DNA sequence: TGTGCCAGCAGCCAAGATTTGGCCGGGAGAATGGGAGAGACCCAGTACTTC.

The J gene is TRBJ2-1, the V gene TRBV4-3, with 10 positions matching TRBD1. Losses at the gene ends were 0 bases for V and 4 bases for J; bases not matched to a gene: 6. Germline V gives CDR1 LGHNA, CDR2 YSLEER. The CDR3 totals 17 residues. CDR3 residues: CASSQDRRQGAYNEQFF. DNA of the CDR3: TGCGCCAGCAGCCAAGACCGCAGACAGGGGGCATACAATGAGCAGTTCTTC.

This chain uses TRBV6-5 with TRBJ2-5; D is unclear. The germline V and J ends were trimmed by 7 bases and 0 bases, with 3 bases remaining between them. The CDR3 extends over 11 amino acids. The V gene's germline CDR1 is MNHEY and CDR2 SVGAGI. CDR3 sequence reads: CASTDQETQYF. CDR3 DNA: TGTGCCAGCACGGACCAAGAGACCCAGTACTTC.

The rearrangement links TRBV20-1 to TRBJ2-5, with D possibly TRBD1 on 8 matching bases. The CDR3 contains 14 residues. Trimming shortened V by 3 bases and J by 5 bases, and 16 bases separated the two germline ends. Germline-derived CDR1 and CDR2 are DFQATT and SNEGSKA (reference sequence). The CDR3 region has the DNA TGCAGTGCTAGTTATGGACAGGGAGGGGAGACCCAGTACTTC. Translated, it gives CSASYGQGGETQYF.

This sequence joins TRBV7-9 and TRBJ2-5, with D perhaps TRBD1 (5 bases). The CDR3 runs to 15 residues. CDR1 is SEHNR, CDR2 FQNEAQ, per germline (reference sequence). V lost 2 bases to trimming and J lost 4 bases, with 14 bases between them. This CDR3 is CASSLLGALVETQYF. The CDR3 DNA follows: TGTGCCAGCAGCTTACTAGGGGCGCTGGTAGAGACCCAGTACTTC.

The V call is TRBV15, the J call TRBJ2-7; TRBD2 agrees at 11 bases. The CDR3 has 20 amino acids. The J segment lost 0 bases and the V segment lost 5 bases, leaving 18 bases of the junction unmatched. Germline V lookup: CDR1 LNHNV, CDR2 YYDKDF (reference sequence). CDR3 sequence reads: CATSGYAGTSGKPGSYEQYF. DNA for the CDR3: TGTGCCACCAGCGGTTACGCCGGGACTAGCGGAAAACCTGGCTCCTACGAGCAGTACTTC.

The chain couples TRBV19 to TRBJ1-2, with a weak D call TRBD1 (6 bases). The germline gives CDR1 LNHDA, CDR2 SQIVND (reference sequence). With 7 bases removed from V and 4 bases from J, the gap between germline ends came to 10 bases. The CDR3 loop spans 12 amino acids. In nucleotides, the CDR3 is TGTGCCAGTATCGGACAGTTCTATGGCTACACCTTC. Translating gives CASIGQFYGYTF.

The rearrangement links TRBV7-8 to TRBJ1-5; D gene unclear. The CDR3 is 16 residues long. CDR1 is SGHVS and CDR2 is FQNEAQ in the germline V gene. The germline V and J ends were trimmed by 1 base and 4 bases, with 14 bases remaining between them. CDR3 amino acids: CASSLVGGVLNQPQHF. The CDR3 DNA reads TGTGCCAGCAGCTTAGTAGGAGGAGTACTTAATCAGCCCCAGCATTTT.

The chain has TRBV18 and TRBJ1-1, with D possibly TRBD1 on 5 matching bases. Trimming removed 0 bases at V and 3 bases at J, with 8 bases between. Germline CDR1 KGHSH, CDR2 LQKENI. The CDR3 length is 14 residues. The CDR3: CASSPPGGDTEAFF. DNA for the CDR3: TGTGCCAGCTCACCACCGGGAGGGGACACTGAAGCTTTCTTT.

The chain is built from TRBV4-2 and TRBJ1-5; D not certain. The germline V gene encodes CDR1 LGHNA and CDR2 YNFKEQ. V gave up 4 bases and J gave up 4 bases, with 20 bases separating them. The CDR3 loop spans 17 amino acids. Here the CDR3 DNA reads TGTGCCAGCAGCCGCGCGGTCGGAACGTCAGCAAATCAGCCCCAGCATTTT. Encoded protein: CASSRAVGTSANQPQHF.

Comment on this clone: In the same sample, other DNA sequences code for this CDR3. The chain joins TRBV12-3 or TRBV12-4 to TRBJ2-7; unclear D gene. V was trimmed by 0 bases and J by 4 bases, leaving 7 bases between them. The CDR3 is 13 amino acids. CDR3 sequence reads: CASSLASSYEQYF. In nucleotides, the CDR3 is TGTGCCAGCAGTTTAGCTAGCTCTTACGAGCAGTACTTC.

For the CDR3, the DNA is TGTGCCAGCAGCAAGGGGGTTAGCGGGGGGCAAGAGACCCAGTACTTC. This gives the protein CASSKGVSGGQETQYF. The chain has TRBV7-2 and TRBJ2-5; TRBD2 matches 10 bases. With V trimmed by 5 bases and J by 2 bases, 8 bases remained unmatched. Germline values: CDR1 SGHTA, CDR2 FQGNSA. This CDR3 is 16 amino acids long.

The chain has TRBV9 and TRBJ2-1; D is perhaps TRBD2 (6 bases). Trimming removed 0 bases at V and 6 bases at J, with 13 bases between. The CDR3 is made up of 15 amino acids. Germline CDR1 reads SGDLS; CDR2 reads YYNGEE. For the CDR3, the DNA is TGTGCCAGCAGCGTAGCTAACGGGGGTGTCAATGAGCAGTTCTTC. It encodes CASSVANGGVNEQFF.

This clone appeared once. The V gene is TRBV13, the J gene TRBJ2-5; D unclear. Germline V gene sequence: CDR1 PRHDT, CDR2 FYEKMQ (reference sequence). V lost 2 bases to trimming and J lost 7 bases, with 11 bases between them. The CDR3 extends over 13 amino acids. The CDR3 reads CASSLNLEGTQYF. As DNA, the CDR3 is TGTGCCAGCAGCTTAAACCTAGAAGGGACCCAGTACTTC.

The CDR3: CASSYSDSPRNIQYF. The DNA of the CDR3 is TGTGCCAGCAGTTACTCGGACAGTCCCCGAAACATTCAGTACTTC. The V and J genes are TRBV6-5 and TRBJ2-4; perhaps TRBD1 as D (6 bases). V was cut by 0 bases and J by 6 bases, with 12 bases left in between. Looked up from germline, CDR1 is MNHEY and CDR2 is SVGAGI. This CDR3 spans 15 amino acids.

J is TRBJ2-1 and V is TRBV28; 7 nucleotides line up with TRBD1. CDR3 length equals 13 residues. V lost 6 bases, J lost 7 bases, and 6 bases stayed unmatched. The germline V gene encodes CDR1 MDHEN and CDR2 SYDVKM. The DNA for the CDR3 is TGTGCCAGCAGAGACAAGACAGGGAATGAGCAGTTCTTC. Translation: CASRDKTGNEQFF.